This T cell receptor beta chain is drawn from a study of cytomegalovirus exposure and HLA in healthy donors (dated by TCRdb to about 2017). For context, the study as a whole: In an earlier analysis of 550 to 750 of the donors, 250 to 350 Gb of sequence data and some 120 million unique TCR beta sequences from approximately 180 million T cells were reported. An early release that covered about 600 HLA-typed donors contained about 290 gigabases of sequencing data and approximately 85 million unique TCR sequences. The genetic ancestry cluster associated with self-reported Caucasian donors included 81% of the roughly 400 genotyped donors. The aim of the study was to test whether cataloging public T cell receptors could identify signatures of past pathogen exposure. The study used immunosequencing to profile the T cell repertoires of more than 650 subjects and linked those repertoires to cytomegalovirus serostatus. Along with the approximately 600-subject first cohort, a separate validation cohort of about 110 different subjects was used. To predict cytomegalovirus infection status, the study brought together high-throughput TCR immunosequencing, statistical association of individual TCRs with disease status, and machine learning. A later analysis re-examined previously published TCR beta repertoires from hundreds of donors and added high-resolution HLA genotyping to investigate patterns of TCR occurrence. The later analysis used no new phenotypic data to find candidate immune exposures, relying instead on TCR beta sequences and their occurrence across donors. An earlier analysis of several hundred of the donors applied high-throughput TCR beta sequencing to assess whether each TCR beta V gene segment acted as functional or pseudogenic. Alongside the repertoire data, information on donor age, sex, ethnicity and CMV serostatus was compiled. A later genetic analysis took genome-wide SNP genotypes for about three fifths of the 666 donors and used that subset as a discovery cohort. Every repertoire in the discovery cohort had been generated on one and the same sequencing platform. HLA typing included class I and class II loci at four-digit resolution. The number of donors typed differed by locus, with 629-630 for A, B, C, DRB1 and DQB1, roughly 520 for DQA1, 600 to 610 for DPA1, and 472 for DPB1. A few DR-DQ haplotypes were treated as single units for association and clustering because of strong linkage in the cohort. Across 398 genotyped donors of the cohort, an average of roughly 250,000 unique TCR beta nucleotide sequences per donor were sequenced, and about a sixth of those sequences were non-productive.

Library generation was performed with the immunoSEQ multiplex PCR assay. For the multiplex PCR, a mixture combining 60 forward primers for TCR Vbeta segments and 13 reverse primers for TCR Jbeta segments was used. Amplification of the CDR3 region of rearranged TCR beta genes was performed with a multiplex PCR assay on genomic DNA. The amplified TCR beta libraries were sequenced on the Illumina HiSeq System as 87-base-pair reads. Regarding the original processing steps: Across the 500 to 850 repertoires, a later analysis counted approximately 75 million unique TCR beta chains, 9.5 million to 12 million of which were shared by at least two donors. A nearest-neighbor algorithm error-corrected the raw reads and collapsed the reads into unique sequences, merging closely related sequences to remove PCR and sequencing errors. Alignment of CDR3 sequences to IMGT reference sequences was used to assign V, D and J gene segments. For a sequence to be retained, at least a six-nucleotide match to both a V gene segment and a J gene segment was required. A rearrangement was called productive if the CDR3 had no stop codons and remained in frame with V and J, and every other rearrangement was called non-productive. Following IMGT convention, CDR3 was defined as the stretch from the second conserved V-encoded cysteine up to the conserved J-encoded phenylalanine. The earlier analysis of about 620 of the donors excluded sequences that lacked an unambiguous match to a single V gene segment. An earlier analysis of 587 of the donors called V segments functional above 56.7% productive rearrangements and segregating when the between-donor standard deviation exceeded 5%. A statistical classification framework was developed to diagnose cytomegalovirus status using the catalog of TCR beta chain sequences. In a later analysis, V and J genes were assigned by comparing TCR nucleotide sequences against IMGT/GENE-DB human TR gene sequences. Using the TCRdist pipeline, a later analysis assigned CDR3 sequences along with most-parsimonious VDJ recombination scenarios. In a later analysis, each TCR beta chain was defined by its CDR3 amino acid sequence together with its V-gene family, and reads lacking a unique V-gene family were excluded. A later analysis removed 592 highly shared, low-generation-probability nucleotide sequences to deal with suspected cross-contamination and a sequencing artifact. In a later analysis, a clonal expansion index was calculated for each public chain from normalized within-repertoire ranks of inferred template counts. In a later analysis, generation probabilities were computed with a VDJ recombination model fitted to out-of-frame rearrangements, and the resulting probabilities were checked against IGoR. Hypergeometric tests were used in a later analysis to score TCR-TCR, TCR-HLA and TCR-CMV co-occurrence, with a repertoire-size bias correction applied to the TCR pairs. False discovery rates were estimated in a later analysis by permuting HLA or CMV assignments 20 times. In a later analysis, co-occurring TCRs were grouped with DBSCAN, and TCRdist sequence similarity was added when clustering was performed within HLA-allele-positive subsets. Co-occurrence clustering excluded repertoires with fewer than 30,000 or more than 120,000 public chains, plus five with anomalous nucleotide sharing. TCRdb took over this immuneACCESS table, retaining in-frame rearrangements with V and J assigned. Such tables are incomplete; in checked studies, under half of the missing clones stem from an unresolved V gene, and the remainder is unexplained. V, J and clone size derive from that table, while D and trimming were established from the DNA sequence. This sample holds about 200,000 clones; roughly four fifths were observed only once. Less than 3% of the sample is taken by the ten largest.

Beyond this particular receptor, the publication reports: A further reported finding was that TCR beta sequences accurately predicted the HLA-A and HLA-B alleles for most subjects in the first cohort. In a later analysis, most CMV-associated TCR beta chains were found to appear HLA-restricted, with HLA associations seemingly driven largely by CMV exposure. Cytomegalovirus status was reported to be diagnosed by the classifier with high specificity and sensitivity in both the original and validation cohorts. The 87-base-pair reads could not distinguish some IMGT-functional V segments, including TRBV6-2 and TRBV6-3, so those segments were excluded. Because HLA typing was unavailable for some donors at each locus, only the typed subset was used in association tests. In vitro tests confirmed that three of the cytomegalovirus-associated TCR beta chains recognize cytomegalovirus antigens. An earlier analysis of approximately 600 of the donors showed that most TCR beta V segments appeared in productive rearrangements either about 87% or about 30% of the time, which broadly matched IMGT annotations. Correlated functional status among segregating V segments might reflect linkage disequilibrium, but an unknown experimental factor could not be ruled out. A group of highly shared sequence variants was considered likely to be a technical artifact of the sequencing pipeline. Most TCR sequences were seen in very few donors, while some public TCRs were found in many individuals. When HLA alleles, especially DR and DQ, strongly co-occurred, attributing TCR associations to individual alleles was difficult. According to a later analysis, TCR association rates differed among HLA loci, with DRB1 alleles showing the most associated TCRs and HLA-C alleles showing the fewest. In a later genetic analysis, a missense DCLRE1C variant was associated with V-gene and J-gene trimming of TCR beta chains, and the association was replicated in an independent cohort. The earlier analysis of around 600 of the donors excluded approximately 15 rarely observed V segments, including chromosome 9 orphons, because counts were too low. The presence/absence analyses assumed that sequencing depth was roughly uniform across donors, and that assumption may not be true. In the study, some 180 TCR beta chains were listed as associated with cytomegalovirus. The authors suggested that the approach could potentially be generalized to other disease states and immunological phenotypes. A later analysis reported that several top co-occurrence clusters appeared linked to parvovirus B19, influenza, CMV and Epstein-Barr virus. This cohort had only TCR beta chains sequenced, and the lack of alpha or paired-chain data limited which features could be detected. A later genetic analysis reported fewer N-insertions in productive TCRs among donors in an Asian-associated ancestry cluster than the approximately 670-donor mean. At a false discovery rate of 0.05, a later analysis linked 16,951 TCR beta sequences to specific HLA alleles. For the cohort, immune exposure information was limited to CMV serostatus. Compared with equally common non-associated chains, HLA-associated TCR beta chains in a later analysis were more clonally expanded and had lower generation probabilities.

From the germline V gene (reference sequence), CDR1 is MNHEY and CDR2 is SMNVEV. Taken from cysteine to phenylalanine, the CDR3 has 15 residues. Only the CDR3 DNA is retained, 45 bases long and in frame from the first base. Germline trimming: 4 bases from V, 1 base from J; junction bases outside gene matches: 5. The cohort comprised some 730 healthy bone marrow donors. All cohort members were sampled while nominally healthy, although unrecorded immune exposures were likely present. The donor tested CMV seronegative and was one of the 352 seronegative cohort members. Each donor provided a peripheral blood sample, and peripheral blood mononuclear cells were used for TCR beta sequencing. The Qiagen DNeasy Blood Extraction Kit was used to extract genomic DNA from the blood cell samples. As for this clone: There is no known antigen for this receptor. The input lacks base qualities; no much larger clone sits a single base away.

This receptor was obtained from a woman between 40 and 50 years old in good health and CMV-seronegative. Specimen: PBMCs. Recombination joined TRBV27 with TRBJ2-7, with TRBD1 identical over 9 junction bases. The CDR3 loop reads CASSSRTGVSYEQYF. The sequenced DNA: TGTGCCAGCAGTTCAAGGACAGGGGTGTCCTACGAGCAGTACTTC.